This T cell receptor beta chain was retrieved from a study of blood T cell repertoires in COVID-19. Study context: Sources were T cells, B-cell-depleted T cells, or PBMCs; the material itself was cDNA or gDNA.

J lost 0 bases, V lost 3 bases, and 11 bases had no gene match. The CDR3 is 19 residues long. Germline V CDR1 and CDR2: LNHDA, SQIVND (reference sequence). Sequencing used immunoSEQ multiplex PCR; TCRdb keeps in-frame clones, though not all of them. There are under 200,000 clones in the sample; over 75% occur only once, and approximately 6.6% lies in the top ten. The sample taken for sequencing was PBMCs or T cells enriched from blood (not recorded which). The TCR originated in a woman in her forties or fifties who had recovered from COVID-19. This chain uses TRBV19 with TRBJ1-6; 7 bases agree with TRBD1. The CDR3 loop is CASSMIKLGQRSYNSPLHF. The DNA for the CDR3 is TGTGCCAGTAGTATGATAAAACTGGGACAGCGCTCCTATAATTCACCCCTCCACTTT. The variable domain in full, completed from reference TRBV19 and TRBJ1-6, reads DGGITQSPKYLFRKEGQNVTLSCEQNLNHDAMYWYRQDPGQGLRLIYYSQIVNDFQKGDIAEGYSVSREKKESFPLTVTSAQKNPTAFYLCASSMIKLGQRSYNSPLHFGNGTRLTVT.